The T cell receptor beta chain under discussion was sequenced for a study of CD8+CD57+ T cells in acquired aplastic anemia. The overall study: The sorted CD4+ and CD8+ cells yielded an average about 3.5 ug of DNA.

CD8+CD57+ cell expansion had been shown by flow cytometry in patients chosen for sequencing. Patient blood was sampled before any therapy had been received. This clonotype turned up a few times. Antigen: not known. Germline loops: CDR1 SGDLS, CDR2 YYNGEE. The length of the CDR3 is 15 residues. V lost 0 bases to trimming and J lost 8 bases; unmatched junction nucleotides: 6. Study-level results: No significant patient-versus-control difference appeared in CD8+ Simpson's diversity. Patients had fewer than 35 CD8+ CDR3 sequences in common with controls (the shared set).

Profiles of TCR beta VDJ and CDR3 were generated from a genomic DNA template. TCRdb called the reads again in MiXCR, with one record for every CDR3 protein. The repertoire has about 200,000 distinct CDR3 sequences, 65% of them found once; the top ten carry around three fifths. The sequence was collected from a human donor with aplastic anemia. The chain couples TRBV9 to TRBJ2-1; 9 bases agree with TRBD2. The sequencing sample was made of sorted CD4+, CD8+, or CD8+CD57+ T cells (not recorded which) from PBMCs. CDR3 DNA: TGTGCCAGCAGCGTAGAAAGCGGGAGGTGGGATGAGCAGTTCTTC. Its protein is CASSVESGRWDEQFF.